This section outlines one T cell receptor (beta chain) sequence together with its context. Its cognate antigen is unknown. This specimen belongs to a study of cytomegalovirus exposure and HLA in healthy donors. Whole-study context: Of roughly 360 genotyped donors, more than 75% grouped in the Caucasian-associated ancestry cluster. Study-wide points: In a later analysis, V- and J-gene trimming of beta chains associated with a DCLRE1C missense variant, replicated independently. An Asian-associated ancestry cluster reportedly showed fewer N-insertions than the approximately 700-donor mean in a later analysis.

PCR primers comprised 60 Vbeta and 13 Jbeta primers. Clones were sequenced by immunoSEQ multiplex PCR, and TCRdb holds only the in-frame ones, with some missing. The data hold 60,000 or so clones, with roughly 77% observed a single time. The CDR3 contains 14 residues. V dropped 2 bases and J dropped 7 bases, with 14 bases sitting between them. Germline assignment: CDR1 WNHNN and CDR2 SYGVQD (reference sequence). The sequenced sample consisted of PBMCs. The TCR originated in a woman aged 40 to 50 in good health and CMV-seropositive. J is TRBJ2-5 and V is TRBV10-1; D possibly corresponds to TRBD2 (6 bases). In DNA form, the CDR3 reads TGCGCCAGCAGTGAGGCCTCTAGGGGAGGGACCCAGTACTTC. It is translated as CASSEASRGGTQYF.